This TCR beta chain was obtained from a study of blood T cell repertoires in COVID-19. About the study: The analysed material was cDNA or gDNA that came from T cells, B-cell-depleted T cells, or PBMCs.

Libraries were prepared by immunoSEQ multiplex PCR; TCRdb keeps only in-frame clonotypes and omits some of them. The sample shows some 150,000 clones, roughly 80% of them seen only once. The receptor comes from a human donor with acute or convalescent COVID-19. The donor label of this sample is uncertain. The sample consisted of peripheral blood.

Here the CDR3 reads CASSPRPRRGFLEAFF. CDR3 nucleotide sequence: TGTGCCAGCAGTCCAAGACCCCGCAGGGGTTTCCTTGAAGCTTTCTTT. V usage is TRBV27 and J usage is TRBJ1-1; D perhaps matches TRBD1 (6 bases). V lost 5 bases and J lost 7, with 23 bases in between. This CDR3 comprises 16 residues. Germline CDR1 is MNHEY and CDR2 is SMNVEV (reference sequence).